The 14 T cell receptor beta chains listed next were all sequenced from one sample in a study of blood T cells in healthy people across ages. With a J-beta primer mix and a sample-barcoded 5' primer, a second PCR ran about 6 to 11 cycles. TCRdb re-analysed the 5' RACE reads in MiXCR, keeping a single row per CDR3 protein. Of around 1,700,000 distinct CDR3 sequences listed, 25% to 30% are singletons. The sample taken for sequencing was blood. These TCRs come from a woman between 25 and 40 years old in good health.

This clonotype appeared a few times. The rearrangement uses TRBV6-2 or TRBV6-3 and TRBJ2-2, with D possibly TRBD2 on 5 matching bases. There are 15 residues in the CDR3. Germline-derived CDR1 and CDR2 are MNHEY and SVGEGT. Trimming pared 0 bases from V and 7 bases from J, leaving 12 bases between. The CDR3 DNA sequence: TGTGCCAGCAGTTACTCGACGTTGGGAGACGGGGAGCTGTTTTTT. Its translation: CASSYSTLGDGELFF.

The V and J genes are TRBV24-1 and TRBJ2-7; D is unclear. Trimming cost V 7 bases and J 6 bases, with 15 bases left between them. The CDR3 loop spans 13 amino acids. The germline gives CDR1 KGHDR, CDR2 SFDVKD. The CDR3 sequence is CATRENGVREQYF. As DNA, the CDR3 is TGTGCCACCAGGGAGAATGGGGTACGCGAGCAGTACTTC.

V is TRBV15 and J is TRBJ1-4; TRBD1 is a possible D gene (5 bases). The ends were cut back, 3 bases at V and 7 bases at J, with 12 bases in the middle. CDR3 length equals 14 residues. Germline CDR1 is LNHNV and CDR2 is YYDKDF (reference sequence). The CDR3 bases are TGTGCCACCAGCAGCAGGGAAACTCCTGAAAAACTGTTTTTT. Translation: CATSSRETPEKLFF.

This rearrangement joins TRBV2 to TRBJ2-1, with 9 positions matching TRBD2. Germline V gene lookup returns CDR1 SNHLY and CDR2 FYNNEI. Unmatched junction bases numbered 8, after V lost 4 bases and J lost 13 bases. This CDR3 region has 13 residues. The CDR3 reads CASSGALAGTQFF. CDR3 nucleotides: TGTGCCAGCAGTGGGGCCCTAGCGGGAACCCAGTTCTTC.

This clonotype was picked up many times. CDR3 sequence: CASRELLSLRNYGYTF. CDR3 bases: TGTGCCAGCAGAGAGCTCCTCAGCCTTCGGAACTATGGCTACACCTTC. The V call is TRBV7-2, the J call TRBJ1-2; D call uncertain. CDR1 is SGHTA, CDR2 FQGNSA, per germline. The CDR3 totals 16 residues. With 6 bases removed from V and 2 bases from J, the gap between germline ends came to 19 bases. Together with reference TRBV7-2 and TRBJ1-2, the CDR3 gives the full variable domain: GAGVSQSPSNKVTEKGKDVELRCDPISGHTALYWYRQSLGQGLEFLIYFQGNSAPDKSGLPSDRFSAERTGGSVSTLTIQRTQQEDSAVYLCASRELLSLRNYGYTFGSGTRLTVV.

In this sample, this clonotype turned up many times. This chain uses TRBV10-3 with TRBJ2-5; the match to TRBD2 covers 7 bases. Germline V CDR1 and CDR2: ENHRY, SYGVKD. The J segment lost 3 bases and the V segment lost 11 bases, leaving 12 bases of the junction unmatched. This CDR3 is built from 14 residues. CDR3 DNA sequence: TGTGCCCTCTCCGAGGGAGGGAGGGAAGAGACCCAGTACTTC. Protein sequence: CALSEGGREETQYF.

Here the CDR3 DNA reads TGCGCCAGCAGTGAGTATAGAGACTACAATGAGCAGTTCTTC. It encodes CASSEYRDYNEQFF. The gene calls are TRBV10-1 and TRBJ2-1; D not certain. The germline V and J ends were trimmed by 1 base and 3 bases, with 7 bases remaining between them. Germline V lookup: CDR1 WNHNN, CDR2 SYGVQD (reference sequence). The CDR3 length is 14 residues.

CDR3: CASSFEGTYTEAFF. CDR3 DNA sequence: TGTGCCAGCAGTTTCGAAGGGACTTACACTGAAGCTTTCTTT. J is TRBJ1-1 and V is TRBV28, with a possible D match to TRBD1 (5 bases). CDR1 is MDHEN, CDR2 SYDVKM, per germline. The V end was cut by 3 bases, the J end by 3 bases, with 11 bases between. The CDR3 is 14 amino acids. Full variable domain (rest looked up from reference TRBV28 and TRBJ1-1): DVKVTQSSRYLVKRTGEKVFLECVQDMDHENMFWYRQDPGLGLRLIYFSYDVKMKEKGDIPEGYSVSREKKERFSLILESASTNQTSMYLCASSFEGTYTEAFFGQGTRLTVV.

There are a few counts of this clonotype. The CDR3 loop is CSGALDNEQFF. For the CDR3, the DNA is TGCAGCGGCGCCCTTGACAATGAGCAGTTCTTC. The J gene is TRBJ2-1, the V gene TRBV29-1, with no clear D. The germline V gene encodes CDR1 SQVTM and CDR2 ANQGSEA. The CDR3 contains 11 residues. V was cut by 7 bases and J by 5 bases, with 9 bases left in between.

This clonotype has at least ten counts. This chain joins TRBV12-3 or TRBV12-4 and TRBJ2-1; TRBD1 aligns across 9 bases. V trimming: 5 bases; J trimming: 4 bases; junction bases outside the gene matches: 9. This CDR3 comprises 16 residues. CDR3 sequence (DNA): TGTGCCAGCAGTCCCTCGGGGACAGGGAGGTACAATGAGCAGTTCTTC. It codes for CASSPSGTGRYNEQFF.

V gene TRBV20-1 combines with J gene TRBJ2-1, with a possible D match to TRBD1 (5 bases). The CDR3 is 12 amino acids. The germline V and J ends were trimmed by 6 bases and 2 bases, with 8 bases remaining between them. Germline V gene data show CDR1 as DFQATT and CDR2 as SNEGSKA (reference sequence). CDR3 in amino acids: CSAATAYNEQFF. The CDR3, as DNA: TGCAGTGCCGCGACAGCCTACAATGAGCAGTTCTTC.

The DNA of the CDR3 is TGTGCCAGCAGCCAACCCTGGCAGCGGCCCTCGATCGAGCAGTACTTC. This translates into CASSQPWQRPSIEQYF. The chain has TRBV7-2 and TRBJ2-7, with D maybe TRBD2 (5 bases). The CDR3 spans 16 residues. V was shortened by 5 bases and J by 6 bases, with 23 bases between the two germline ends. Per germline, CDR1 SGHTA and CDR2 FQGNSA.

V is TRBV5-5 and J is TRBJ2-7; D is ambiguous. CDR3 length: 15 residues. Trimming pared 0 bases from V and 0 bases from J, leaving 10 bases between. CDR1 SGHKS and CDR2 YYEKEE come from the germline V gene (reference sequence). The CDR3 sequence: CASSLEGAGSYEQYF. CDR3 sequence (DNA): TGTGCCAGCAGCTTGGAAGGAGCTGGCTCCTACGAGCAGTACTTC.

The genes are TRBV11-3 and TRBJ2-1, with 12 bases identical to TRBD1. The germline V gene has CDR1 SGHNT and CDR2 YENEEA. With V trimmed by 4 bases and J by 10 bases, 11 bases remained unmatched. This CDR3 spans 16 amino acids. The chain's CDR3 is CASSWGGDRGRGEQFF. DNA for the CDR3: TGTGCCAGCAGCTGGGGGGGGGACAGGGGGCGCGGCGAGCAGTTCTTC.